One T cell receptor (beta chain) is described in this entry. The sample is drawn from a study of shared clonotypes between healthy human individuals. Assay used: immunoSEQ multiplex PCR; TCRdb lists only in-frame clones, some missing. The data show some 530,000 clones, roughly 80% seen once. Looked up from germline, CDR1 is SGHDT and CDR2 is YYEEEE. Trimming removed 3 bases from V and 9 bases from J, with 10 bases in between. The CDR3 totals 12 residues. The sequence came from a woman between 35 and 50 years old in good health. Some clones in this sample may be carry-over from other donors' samples. Sequencing was done on a sample of PBMCs. The chain joins TRBV5-6 to TRBJ2-1; the D is unclear. CDR3 bases: TGTGCCAGCAGCTCATTAATGGCTGAGCAGTTCTTC. Protein product: CASSSLMAEQFF.